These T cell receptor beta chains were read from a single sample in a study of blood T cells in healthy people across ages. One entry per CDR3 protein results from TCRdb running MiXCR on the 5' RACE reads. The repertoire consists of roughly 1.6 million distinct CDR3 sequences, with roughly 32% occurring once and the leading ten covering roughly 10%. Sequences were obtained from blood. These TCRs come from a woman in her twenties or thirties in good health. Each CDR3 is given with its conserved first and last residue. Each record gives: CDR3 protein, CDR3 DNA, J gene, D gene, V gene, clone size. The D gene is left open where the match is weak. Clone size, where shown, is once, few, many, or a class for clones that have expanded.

CDR3aa: CSARDRGTHYKPQHF; CDR3nt: TGCAGTGCTAGAGACCGGGGGACCCATTATAAGCCCCAGCATTTT; j_gene: TRBJ1-5; d_gene: .; v_gene: TRBV20-1; abundance: .
CDR3aa: CASSELGNEQFF; CDR3nt: TGTGCCAGCAGTGAACTCGGGAATGAGCAGTTCTTC; j_gene: TRBJ2-1; d_gene: .; v_gene: TRBV6-1; abundance: few
CDR3aa: CAWSVLAGPQETQYF; CDR3nt: TGTGCCTGGAGTGTACTAGCGGGACCCCAAGAGACCCAGTACTTC; j_gene: TRBJ2-5; d_gene: TRBD2; v_gene: TRBV30; abundance: .
CDR3aa: CASSSTGIQKETQYF; CDR3nt: TGTGCCAGCAGCTCCACCGGGATTCAGAAAGAGACCCAGTACTTC; j_gene: TRBJ2-5; d_gene: .; v_gene: TRBV5-8; abundance: .
CDR3aa: CASSQGDREGPQHF; CDR3nt: TGCGCCAGCAGCCAAGGGGACAGGGAGGGACCCCAGCATTTT; j_gene: TRBJ1-5; d_gene: TRBD1; v_gene: TRBV4-1; abundance: few
CDR3aa: CASSSGLAGFYNEQFF; CDR3nt: TGTGCCAGCAGCTCTGGACTAGCGGGATTCTACAATGAGCAGTTCTTC; j_gene: TRBJ2-1; d_gene: TRBD2; v_gene: TRBV7-2; abundance: .
CDR3aa: CASSEVGVEQYF; CDR3nt: TGCGCCAGCAGTGAGGTGGGGGTCGAGCAGTACTTC; j_gene: TRBJ2-7; d_gene: .; v_gene: TRBV10-2; abundance: few
CDR3aa: CASSQDYPGMNSPLHF; CDR3nt: TGTGCCAGCAGCCAAGACTACCCGGGGATGAATTCACCCCTCCACTTT; j_gene: TRBJ1-6; d_gene: .; v_gene: TRBV3-1; abundance: .
CDR3aa: CASSLIATGHREKLFF; CDR3nt: TGTGCCAGCAGTCTCATCGCGACGGGACATAGGGAAAAACTGTTTTTT; j_gene: TRBJ1-4; d_gene: .; v_gene: TRBV27; abundance: few
CDR3aa: CASRKKGHTEAFF; CDR3nt: TGTGCCAGCAGGAAAAAGGGTCACACTGAAGCTTTCTTT; j_gene: TRBJ1-1; d_gene: .; v_gene: TRBV21-1; abundance: few
CDR3aa: CSAARHDLNQPQHF; CDR3nt: TGCAGTGCTGCTCGACACGACCTCAATCAGCCCCAGCATTTT; j_gene: TRBJ1-5; d_gene: .; v_gene: TRBV20-1; abundance: .
CDR3aa: CSVESPQGRSLSYNEQFF; CDR3nt: TGCAGCGTTGAATCCCCCCAAGGCAGGTCGTTATCCTACAATGAGCAGTTCTTC; j_gene: TRBJ2-1; d_gene: .; v_gene: TRBV29-1; abundance: few
CDR3aa: CASNTRETQYF; CDR3nt: TGTGCCAGCAATACTAGAGAGACCCAGTACTTC; j_gene: TRBJ2-5; d_gene: .; v_gene: TRBV2; abundance: few
CDR3aa: CASSNRADEQFF; CDR3nt: TGTGCCAGCAGTAACAGGGCGGATGAGCAGTTCTTC; j_gene: TRBJ2-1; d_gene: .; v_gene: TRBV28; abundance: .
CDR3aa: CAGSLHTLNTEAFF; CDR3nt: TGTGCCGGCAGTTTACACACTTTGAACACTGAAGCTTTCTTT; j_gene: TRBJ1-1; d_gene: .; v_gene: TRBV12-3/TRBV12-4; abundance: .
CDR3aa: CSARDRTYNEQFF; CDR3nt: TGCAGTGCTAGAGATAGGACTTACAATGAGCAGTTCTTC; j_gene: TRBJ2-1; d_gene: .; v_gene: TRBV20-1; abundance: few
CDR3aa: CSARGLEGTSYYNEQFF; CDR3nt: TGCAGTGCTAGAGGGTTAGAGGGGACTAGCTACTACAATGAGCAGTTCTTC; j_gene: TRBJ2-1; d_gene: TRBD2; v_gene: TRBV20-1; abundance: many
CDR3aa: CAWSESSGKETQYF; CDR3nt: TGTGCCTGGAGTGAATCTAGCGGGAAAGAGACCCAGTACTTC; j_gene: TRBJ2-5; d_gene: TRBD2; v_gene: TRBV30; abundance: .